The rows below give T cell receptor beta chains drawn from one sample of a study of spatial heterogeneity in lung cancer. TCRdb re-called the 5' RACE reads with MiXCR, one entry per CDR3 protein. The sample consists of around 10,000 distinct CDR3 sequences, 3.9% of them appearing once. The source was normal lung tissue next to the tumor, collected at surgery. The receptors were sampled from a male donor with early-stage non-small cell lung cancer. The CDR3 runs from the conserved cysteine through the conserved F or W. The D gene is left open where the match is weak. Sizes are listed as how often the clone was seen (once, few, many) or a class if it is expanded.

v_call,d_call,j_call,clone_size,cdr3_nt,cdr3_aa
TRBV6-2/TRBV6-3,-,TRBJ2-7,many,TGTGCCAGCAGTCGGGGGCGGTCCTACGAGCAGTACTTC,CASSRGRSYEQYF
TRBV7-2,-,TRBJ2-3,many,TGTGCCAGCAGCCCATACACAGATACGCAGTATTTT,CASSPYTDTQYF
TRBV4-3,-,TRBJ2-2,many,TGCGCCAGCAGCCAACGGCCTAGTGGGGTCACCGGGGAGCTGTTTTTT,CASSQRPSGVTGELFF
TRBV20-1,TRBD2,TRBJ2-2,many,TGCAGTGCTCCACTCACTAGCGGAGGGCGGACCGGGGAGCTGTTTTTT,CSAPLTSGGRTGELFF
TRBV12-3/TRBV12-4,-,TRBJ2-7,medium-sized,TGTGCCAGCAGTTTAACCGGGTCTAGCCCGTACGAGCAGTACTTC,CASSLTGSSPYEQYF
TRBV2,TRBD2,TRBJ2-5,many,TGTGCCAGCAGTCCAACTCTAGCGGGTTTCCAAGAGACCCAGTACTTC,CASSPTLAGFQETQYF
TRBV20-1,-,TRBJ1-2,few,TGCAGTGCGCCGGGGGCTAACTATGGCTACACCTTC,CSAPGANYGYTF
TRBV20-1,TRBD2,TRBJ2-1,many,TGCAGTGCTAGAGATCTCAGACTAGCGGGAGGGGATGAGCAGTTCTTC,CSARDLRLAGGDEQFF
TRBV20-1,-,TRBJ2-3,medium-sized,TGCAGTGCTAGAGATGGGGGGATGGGCACAGATACGCAGTATTTT,CSARDGGMGTDTQYF
TRBV7-2,TRBD2,TRBJ2-1,few,TGTGCCAGCAGCTCCCAAGCGGGAGTTAGCTACAATGAGCAGTTCTTC,CASSSQAGVSYNEQFF
TRBV7-9,-,TRBJ2-3,many,TGTGCCAGCAGCTTAGGAGTCACAGATACGCAGTATTTT,CASSLGVTDTQYF